These 29 T cell receptor beta chains were all obtained from the same sample, sequenced in a study of T-cell memory formation after mild COVID-19. TCRdb ran MiXCR on the 5' RACE reads and lists one entry per CDR3 protein. The sample consists of more than 350,000 distinct CDR3 sequences, about 17% of them appearing once. The sample comprised PBMCs or a T cell subset sorted from them (not recorded which). Receptors originate from a man younger than 35 who had mild COVID-19 (a few samples of this study predate the infection). Cell type and time point are not known.

This clonotype was detected a few times. J is TRBJ2-1 and V is TRBV6-6; possibly TRBD1 for D (6 bases). Germline assignment: CDR1 MNHNY and CDR2 SVGAGI (reference sequence). V was trimmed by 5 bases and J by 7 bases, leaving 12 bases between them. The CDR3 is made up of 13 amino acids. The CDR3 nucleotides are TGTGCCAGCAGTACAGGGTTCCAGAATGAGCAGTTCTTC. This encodes CASSTGFQNEQFF.

This clonotype was detected many times. The chain has TRBV4-3 and TRBJ1-4; no firm D call. V was clipped by 2 bases and J by 6 bases, with 13 bases between them. Looked up from germline, CDR1 is LGHNA and CDR2 is YSLEER. The CDR3 length is 15 residues. The CDR3 here is CASSQTLRDYEKLFF. As DNA, the CDR3 is TGCGCCAGCAGCCAAACTTTGCGGGATTATGAAAAACTGTTTTTT.

The genes are TRBV11-2 and TRBJ2-7, with TRBD2 matching over 13 bases. The CDR3 covers 19 residues. Germline V gene sequence: CDR1 SGHAT, CDR2 FQNNGV. The V segment lost 0 bases and the J segment 4 bases; nucleotides outside the gene matches: 12. Here the CDR3 reads CASSLDWMTSGGTIYEQYF. The DNA for the CDR3 is TGTGCCAGCAGCTTAGATTGGATGACTAGCGGGGGGACCATTTACGAGCAGTACTTC.

This rearrangement joins TRBV4-2 to TRBJ1-1; D not resolved. The CDR3 is made up of 13 amino acids. The germline CDR1 and CDR2 sequences are LGHNA and YNFKEQ. Deletions cut 0 bases from V and 5 bases from J, with 7 bases between. The CDR3 DNA reads as TGTGCCAGCAGCCAAGAGGGTAGGACTGAAGCTTTCTTT. Translated: CASSQEGRTEAFF.

V is TRBV6-2 or TRBV6-3 and J is TRBJ1-2; D is undetermined. This CDR3 has 13 residues. The ends were cut back, 2 bases at V and 3 bases at J, with 7 bases in the middle. Looked up from germline, CDR1 is MNHEY and CDR2 is SVGEGT. The CDR3 sequence: CASSYPPYYGYTF. The CDR3 nucleotides read TGTGCCAGCAGTTACCCGCCGTACTATGGCTACACCTTC.

This chain uses TRBV27 with TRBJ2-1, with 7 bases aligning to TRBD1. V shed 6 bases, J shed 5 bases, and the junction held 13 bases outside the gene matches. Germline CDR1 and CDR2: MNHEY and SMNVEV (reference sequence). The CDR3 contains 16 residues. The CDR3 DNA reads TGTGCCAGCAGCTACCTCGGGACAGAAGGTCACAATGAGCAGTTCTTC. It encodes CASSYLGTEGHNEQFF.

The CDR3 region is CASSLRRKDYNEQFF. CDR3 coding DNA: TGTGCCAGCAGCCTTCGGCGGAAGGACTACAATGAGCAGTTCTTC. The genes are TRBV6-6 and TRBJ2-1, with no clear D. The V gene lost 6 bases and the J gene lost 3 bases, with 15 bases spanning the gap. The CDR3 is made up of 15 amino acids. The germline CDR1 and CDR2 sequences are MNHNY and SVGAGI (reference sequence).

This clonotype occurred once. The chain combines TRBV3-1 with TRBJ1-2; unclear D gene. Germline V CDR1 and CDR2: LGHDT, YNNKEL (reference sequence). Deletions cut 0 bases from V and 6 bases from J, with 17 bases between. The CDR3 loop spans 16 amino acids. CDR3 residues: CASSQDAAGLYDGYTF. DNA for the CDR3: TGTGCCAGCAGCCAAGATGCGGCGGGTCTATACGATGGCTACACCTTC. Supplemented by reference TRBV3-1 and TRBJ1-2, the full variable domain reads DTAVSQTPKYLVTQMGNDKSIKCEQNLGHDTMYWYKQDSKKFLKIMFSYNNKELIINETVPNRFSPKSPDKAHLNLHINSLELGDSAVYFCASSQDAAGLYDGYTFGSGTRLTVV.

This sequence joins TRBV5-1 and TRBJ2-7; TRBD2 matches 9 bases. V dropped 7 bases and J dropped 2; count of bases not matched to a gene: 10. Germline V lookup: CDR1 SGHRS, CDR2 YFSETQ. There are 15 residues in the CDR3. The chain's CDR3 is CASQSLTSGTYEQYF. DNA for the CDR3: TGCGCCAGCCAATCTCTGACTAGCGGAACCTACGAGCAGTACTTC.

DNA of the CDR3: TGTGCCAGCGGGGGGGGCGCCGGAGCTTTCTTT. This gives the protein CASGGGAGAFF. V gene TRBV12-3 or TRBV12-4 combines with J gene TRBJ1-1; the D gene is possibly TRBD1 (6 bases). Between the trimmed V and J ends, which lost 8 bases and 10 bases, there was a span of 14 bases. The CDR3 consists of 11 residues.

This clonotype was picked up many times. The chain carries TRBV7-9 and TRBJ2-7; possible D gene TRBD1, 5 bases. V lost 3 bases, J lost 5 bases, and 11 bases lay in between. Germline V CDR1 and CDR2: SEHNR, FQNEAQ (reference sequence). The CDR3 runs 13 residues. The CDR3 DNA reads TGTGCCAGCAGCTTTGCCTGGGGCCACGAGCAGTACGTC. Its translation is CASSFAWGHEQYV.

The genes are TRBV20-1 and TRBJ2-4; no clear D. This CDR3 comprises 18 residues. The germline gives CDR1 DFQATT, CDR2 SNEGSKA (reference sequence). V shed 1 base and J shed 0 bases, with 19 bases lying between them. The CDR3 DNA sequence: TGCAGTGCTAGAGCGGCACCCTCCTTTGACCTAGCCAAAAACATTCAGTACTTC. Residues: CSARAAPSFDLAKNIQYF.

This clonotype showed up just a few times. The genes are TRBV6-6 and TRBJ2-7; TRBD1 matches at 9 bases. The CDR3 spans 16 residues. V lost 0 bases and J lost 5; bases outside the gene matches: 8. CDR1 is MNHNY and CDR2 is SVGAGI in the germline V gene (reference sequence). The CDR3 nucleotides are TGTGCCAGCAGTTACTCCGGACAGGGGAGTACCCACGAGCAGTACTTC. Its translation: CASSYSGQGSTHEQYF.

This clonotype appeared a few times. The J gene is TRBJ2-6, the V gene TRBV10-2; no clear D. The germline CDR1 and CDR2 sequences are WSHSY and SAAADI. The CDR3 loop spans 16 amino acids. Trimming removed 3 bases at V and 0 bases at J, with 9 bases between. The CDR3 spells CASSEHPGSGANVLTF. The CDR3 region has the DNA TGCGCCAGCAGTGAACACCCTGGCTCTGGGGCCAACGTCCTGACTTTC.

The chain joins TRBV2 to TRBJ1-6; no clear D. CDR1 SNHLY and CDR2 FYNNEI come from the germline V gene. V was shortened by 2 bases and J by 8 bases, with 10 bases between the two germline ends. CDR3 length: 14 residues. The CDR3 protein is CASSENGSYSPLHF. DNA of the CDR3: TGTGCCAGCAGTGAAAACGGCTCCTATTCACCCCTCCACTTT. Combining the CDR3 with reference TRBV2 and TRBJ1-6 gives the whole variable domain EPEVTQTPSHQVTQMGQEVILRCVPISNHLYFYWYRQILGQKVEFLVSFYNNEISEKSEIFDDQFSVERPDGSNFTLKIRSTKLEDSAMYFCASSENGSYSPLHFGNGTRLTVT.

This clonotype was found a few times. The chain links TRBV6-5 to TRBJ1-6; D might be TRBD1 (5 bases). The V gene's germline CDR1 is MNHEY and CDR2 SVGAGI. Trimming removed 5 bases at V and 3 bases at J, with 17 bases between. The CDR3 has 17 residues. CDR3 nucleotides: TGTGCCAGCAGTACCGGGACGCCGAAGTTCTATAATTCACCCCTCCACTTT. Amino acids: CASSTGTPKFYNSPLHF.

This clonotype turned up a few times. The chain is built from TRBV24-1 and TRBJ2-2, with a weak D call TRBD1 (6 bases). CDR1 is KGHDR, CDR2 SFDVKD, per germline. V gave up 3 bases and J gave up 2 bases, with 9 bases separating them. The CDR3 runs 15 residues. The DNA of the CDR3 is TGTGCCACCAGTGATACAGGGTCCAACACCGGGGAGCTGTTTTTT. Amino acid sequence: CATSDTGSNTGELFF.

The rearrangement links TRBV6-2 or TRBV6-3 to TRBJ2-6; D is uncertain. The CDR3 runs 14 residues. Trimming left V 3 bases short and J 4 bases short, with 7 bases between. Germline CDR1 and CDR2: MNHEY and SVGEGT. The CDR3 nucleotides read TGTGCCAGCAGTTATGCGGCAGGGGCCAACGTCCTGACTTTC. It codes for CASSYAAGANVLTF.

The chain has TRBV9 and TRBJ1-6; TRBD1 might be the D (6 bases). V was shortened by 0 bases and J by 8 bases, with 18 bases between the two germline ends. Germline assignment: CDR1 SGDLS and CDR2 YYNGEE. CDR3 size: 17 residues. CDR3 in amino acids: CASSVDRSGTPYSPLHF. The DNA of the CDR3 is TGTGCCAGCAGCGTAGATCGGTCTGGGACACCCTATTCACCCCTCCACTTT. The entire variable domain, with the rest obtained from reference TRBV9 and TRBJ1-6, is as follows: DSGVTQTPKHLITATGQRVTLRCSPRSGDLSVYWYQQSLDQGLQFLIQYYNGEERAKGNILERFSAQQFPDLHSELNLSSLELGDSALYFCASSVDRSGTPYSPLHFGNGTRLTVT.

The chain uses TRBV24-1 and TRBJ2-2; 7 nucleotides align to TRBD1. V was clipped by 7 bases and J by 7 bases; unmatched bases: 5. This CDR3 has 13 amino acids. CDR1 and CDR2 (germline): KGHDR, SFDVKD. The chain's CDR3 is CATSRTGGGELFF. In nucleotides, the CDR3 is TGTGCCACCAGCCGGACAGGTGGCGGGGAGCTGTTTTTT.

The genes are TRBV4-3 and TRBJ2-3, with D perhaps matching TRBD2 (6 bases). Germline values: CDR1 LGHNA, CDR2 YSLEER. The CDR3 consists of 15 residues. The V end lost 8 bases, the J end lost 5 bases, and 20 bases lay between the germline ends. For the CDR3, the DNA is TGCGCCAGCGGGGGGTTGGGGGAGATTGGAGATACGCAGTATTTT. It encodes CASGGLGEIGDTQYF.

In this sample, this clonotype turned up many times. V gene TRBV12-3 or TRBV12-4 combines with J gene TRBJ2-3, with 12 nucleotides matching TRBD2. The CDR3 consists of 15 residues. V lost 3 bases to trimming and J lost 4 bases; unmatched junction nucleotides: 2. The CDR3 DNA reads TGTGCCAGCAGTTTTCTAGCGGGGGGGCCAGATACGCAGTATTTT. This gives the protein CASSFLAGGPDTQYF.

This clonotype was seen repeatedly, ten times or more. This chain uses TRBV7-3 with TRBJ2-3; the D is unclear. Germline-derived CDR1 and CDR2 are SGHTA and FQGTGA. The CDR3 spans 13 residues. Trimming removed 4 bases from V and 2 bases from J, with 7 bases in between. CDR3 residues: CASSSRVTDTQYF. In DNA form, the CDR3 reads TGTGCCAGCAGCTCACGGGTCACAGATACGCAGTATTTT.

The chain carries TRBV4-3 and TRBJ1-2; D may be TRBD1 (5 bases). The CDR3 spans 15 residues. Germline V CDR1 and CDR2: LGHNA, YSLEER. The V and J ends lost 0 bases and 7 bases respectively, with 15 bases between them. The CDR3 nucleotides read TGCGCCAGCAGCCAAGATCGGGGGGTATTGGGTGGCTACACCTTC. This translates into CASSQDRGVLGGYTF.

This clonotype has a count of ten or more. V is TRBV18 and J is TRBJ2-7; a weak D match, TRBD1 (6 bases). Trimming took 3 bases from V and 3 from J, leaving 6 bases between them. Per germline, CDR1 KGHSH and CDR2 LQKENI. CDR3 length equals 12 residues. CDR3: CASSPDSYEQYV. Written as DNA, the CDR3 is TGTGCCAGCTCACCGGACAGCTACGAGCAGTACGTC.

In its sample, this clonotype was seen a few times. J is TRBJ1-5 and V is TRBV5-1; D remains ambiguous. The germline V gene has CDR1 SGHRS and CDR2 YFSETQ. Trimming stripped 4 bases from V and 0 bases from J, with 11 bases between. The CDR3 consists of 15 residues. The DNA for the CDR3 is TGCGCCAGCAGCGCGGACGGGAATAGCAATCAGCCCCAGCATTTT. Its translation: CASSADGNSNQPQHF.

This sequence joins TRBV24-1 and TRBJ2-1; D is unresolved. Trimming pared 1 base from V and 5 bases from J, leaving 8 bases between. CDR3 length: 14 residues. The germline V gene encodes CDR1 KGHDR and CDR2 SFDVKD. CDR3 protein: CATSDLTTNNEQFF. In nucleotides, the CDR3 is TGTGCCACCAGTGATTTAACGACCAACAATGAGCAGTTCTTC.

This clonotype occurred a few times. The rearrangement joins TRBV10-2 to TRBJ2-7; D possibly corresponds to TRBD2 (6 bases). Trimming stripped 11 bases from V and 0 bases from J, with 11 bases between. In germline, CDR1 is WSHSY, CDR2 SAAADI. This CDR3 comprises 12 residues. CDR3 residues: CASEGGSYEQYF. CDR3 in DNA: TGCGCCTCGGAGGGAGGCTCCTACGAGCAGTACTTC.

This clonotype was seen more than once but under ten times. The chain links TRBV5-5 to TRBJ1-5; 7 positions agree with TRBD1. CDR3 length: 16 residues. Germline V gene lookup returns CDR1 SGHKS and CDR2 YYEKEE (reference sequence). After removal of 4 bases from V and 0 bases from J, the junction contained 7 bases not matched to a gene. The DNA of the CDR3 is TGTGCCAGCAGCCGGACGACAGGGTATAGCAATCAGCCCCAGCATTTT. Translation: CASSRTTGYSNQPQHF.